The clone carrying this T cell receptor (beta chain) showed up just a few times. The antigen is unknown. The data stem from a study of cytomegalovirus exposure and HLA in healthy donors. Study-wide background: Among the 300 to 500 genotyped donors, about 81% were placed in the Caucasian-associated ancestry cluster. Points from the study as a whole: Segments of the TCR beta V type were, in most cases, productive about 87% or about 30% of the time in an earlier analysis.

Germline V lookup: CDR1 MGHRA, CDR2 YSYEKL. With V trimmed by 1 base and J by 6 bases, 10 bases remained unmatched. There are 17 residues in the CDR3. Each of the donors was a healthy bone marrow donor. PCR involved 60 Vbeta and 13 Jbeta primers. Only in-frame clones appear in the TCRdb table, and some are missing; sequencing was by immunoSEQ multiplex PCR. The repertoire holds nearly 95,000 clones, with approximately 63% as singletons. Sequenced: PBMCs. The source is a woman younger than 45 in good health and CMV-seronegative. This chain connects TRBV4-1 to TRBJ2-1, with TRBD2 matching over 9 bases. CDR3 nucleotides: TGCGCCAGCAGCCAAGGACCGCGGGGGGGCCGGCCCAATGAGCAGTTCTTC. It translates to CASSQGPRGGRPNEQFF.